The clone carrying this T cell receptor beta chain was counted at least ten times. This sample stems from a study of low-dose radiotherapy and immunotherapy resistance in tumors. As for the study in general: Treatment of Cohort 2 consisted of 1 Gy per fraction every two weeks, amounting to 13 Gy over 26 weeks. Intravenous cyclophosphamide 200 mg/m2 was given every two weeks, one day before radiation and immunotherapy.

TRAV- and TRBV-specific primers were used for first-strand cDNA, which covered alpha and beta chains. Using a constant-region primer together with a V-primer adapter, TCRs were subjected to 15 to 25 PCR cycles of amplification. Isolated mRNA underwent amplification via in vitro transcription. TCRdb analysed the reads with MiXCR anew, one entry per CDR3 protein. The sample lists around 64,000 distinct CDR3 sequences; around 27% were seen once. The time point was: before trial treatment. Low-dose radiotherapy, low-dose cyclophosphamide, aspirin, ipilimumab and nivolumab were all given to the donors. This CDR3 spans 18 amino acids. The V and J ends lost 0 bases and 1 base respectively, with 13 bases between them. The V gene's germline CDR1 is KGHSH and CDR2 LQKENI.

The chain is built from TRBV18 and TRBJ2-6, with D possibly matching TRBD2 (6 bases). This sequence was found in a male donor with rectosigmoid adenocarcinoma. Sequencing was performed on PBMCs, taken before treatment. Here the CDR3 DNA reads TGTGCCAGCTCACCACCGGGACTGACCCTTTCTGGGGCCAACGTCCTGACTTTC. Encoded protein: CASSPPGLTLSGANVLTF.